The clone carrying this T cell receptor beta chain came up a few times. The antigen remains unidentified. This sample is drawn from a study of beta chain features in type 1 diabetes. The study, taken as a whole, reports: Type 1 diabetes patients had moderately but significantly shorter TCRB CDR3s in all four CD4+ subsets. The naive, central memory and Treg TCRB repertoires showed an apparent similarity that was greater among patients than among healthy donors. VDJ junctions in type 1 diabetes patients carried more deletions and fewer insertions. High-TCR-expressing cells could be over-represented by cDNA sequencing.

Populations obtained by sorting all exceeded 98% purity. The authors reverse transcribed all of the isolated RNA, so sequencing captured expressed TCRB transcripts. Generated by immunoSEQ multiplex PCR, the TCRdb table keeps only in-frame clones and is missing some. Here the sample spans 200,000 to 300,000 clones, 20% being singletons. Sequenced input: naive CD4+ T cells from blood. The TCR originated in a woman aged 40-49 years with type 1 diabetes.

CDR3 amino acids: CAWSPPPGNQPQHF. The CDR3 nucleotides are TGTGCCTGGAGCCCCCCTCCGGGGAATCAGCCCCAGCATTTT. V is TRBV30 and J is TRBJ1-5; D is uncertain. Trimming removed 3 bases from V and 4 bases from J, with 13 bases in between. The CDR3 is 14 amino acids. Germline V gives CDR1 GTSNPN, CDR2 SVGIG (reference sequence).